The rows below give T cell receptor beta chains drawn from one sample of a study of T cells in Graves' hyperthyroidism and ophthalmopathy. TCRdb re-called the multiplex PCR reads with MiXCR, one entry per CDR3 protein. The sample includes roughly 580,000 distinct CDR3 sequences, 46% seen only once; the top ten take about 7.8%. The sample consisted of peripheral blood or thyroid tissue (not recorded which). The origin of the receptors is a woman aged 18-30 years with Graves' hyperthyroidism. Each CDR3 is given with its conserved first and last residue. D genes are given only for firm matches. For some rows the clone size is stated as once, few or many, or as a class when expanded; others skip it.

>TRBV14|few|.|TRBJ1-2
TGTGCCAGCAGCCAAGATGGGAGGGACGGCTACACCTTC
CASSQDGRDGYTF
>TRBV5-4|few|TRBD2|TRBJ2-5
TGTGCCAGCAGCTTAGAGACTAGCGCACGCCTATTCCAAGAGACCCAGTACTTC
CASSLETSARLFQETQYF
>TRBV20-1|.|.|TRBJ2-7
TGCAGTGCTAGATATAGCGCCGACTACGAGCAGTACTTC
CSARYSADYEQYF
>TRBV20-1|few|.|TRBJ1-6
TGCAGTGCTAGAGAGGGGACCCATAATTCACCCCTCCACTTT
CSAREGTHNSPLHF
>TRBV10-3|.|TRBD2|TRBJ2-7
TGTTCGACAGCGGGGGTTTTCTACGAGCAGTACTTC
CSTAGVFYEQYF
>TRBV24-1|few|TRBD2|TRBJ2-5
TGTGCCAGCAGTTCCCCTAGCGGGAGTCCGGAGACCCAGTACTTC
CASSSPSGSPETQYF
>TRBV7-3|.|.|TRBJ2-6
TGTGCCAGCTCCAAGGGTGGGGCCAACGTCCTGACTTTC
CASSKGGANVLTF
>TRBV20-1|few|.|TRBJ2-5
TGCAGTGCTAGGGGGGTCCAAGAGACCCAGTACTTC
CSARGVQETQYF
>TRBV7-6|.|.|TRBJ2-7
TGTGCCAGCAGCGTGGCACCGGGACCCTACTACGAGCAGTACTTC
CASSVAPGPYYEQYF
>TRBV10-3|.|.|TRBJ1-6
TGTGCCATCAGTGATGGTGGGGTTTCCTATAATTCACCCCTCCACTTT
CAISDGGVSYNSPLHF
>TRBV2|many|TRBD1|TRBJ1-6
TGTGCCAGCAGCCTGACAGGGGAAGTTTCACCCCTCCACTTT
CASSLTGEVSPLHF
>TRBV7-9|few|TRBD1|TRBJ1-2
TGTGCCAGCAGCCCACCAGGGGACAGTACAAACTATGGCTACACCTTC
CASSPPGDSTNYGYTF
>TRBV2|.|TRBD1|TRBJ1-2
TGTGCCAGCAGTCCGGATGACCGGGACAGGGAATACTATGGCTACACCTTC
CASSPDDRDREYYGYTF
>TRBV20-1|.|TRBD2|TRBJ2-7
TGCAGTGCTAGAGATTTAGCGGGAGGGTGGGAGCAGTACTTC
CSARDLAGGWEQYF
>TRBV7-8|few|.|TRBJ1-4
TGTGCCAGCAGCTTAGAAGGCTACGCAACTAATGAAAAACTGTTTTTT
CASSLEGYATNEKLFF
>TRBV7-9|.|.|TRBJ2-7
TGTGCCAGCAGCCCCGGACAGCCCCTAGGAGAGCAGTACTTC
CASSPGQPLGEQYF
>TRBV7-2|few|TRBD1|TRBJ1-4
TGTGCCAGCAGTTTCGCCACAGGGGATGAAAAACTGTTTTTT
CASSFATGDEKLFF
>TRBV10-1|many|.|TRBJ2-5
TGCGCCAGCAGTGAGTCGACTGCCGACAGGACCCAGTACTTC
CASSESTADRTQYF
>TRBV25-1|.|TRBD1|TRBJ2-5
TGTGCCAGCAGTTACGGGACAGGGACTGGGGAGACCCAGTACTTC
CASSYGTGTGETQYF
>TRBV2|.|.|TRBJ1-2
TGTGCCAGCAGCTTATCCGGGGGTAACTATGGCTACACCTTC
CASSLSGGNYGYTF
>TRBV12-3/TRBV12-4|many|TRBD1|TRBJ1-4
TGTGCCAGCAGGCAGGGGGTGGCTAATGAAAAACTGTTTTTT
CASRQGVANEKLFF
>TRBV29-1|.|.|TRBJ1-1
TGCAGCGTCGCCACGGCTAGTACTGAAGCTTTCTTT
CSVATASTEAFF
>TRBV7-9|few|TRBD1|TRBJ1-1
TGTGCCAGCAGCCAAGATCGTAGGGGGCCATTGAACACTGAAGCTTTCTTT
CASSQDRRGPLNTEAFF
>TRBV19|.|.|TRBJ2-2
TGTGCCAGTAGTTCTGGGGGCCCCGGGGAGCTGTTTTTT
CASSSGGPGELFF
>TRBV9|.|.|TRBJ1-2
TGTGCCAGCAGCGTAGTCGGAAACGGCTACACCTTC
CASSVVGNGYTF
>TRBV10-2|.|TRBD2|TRBJ2-7
TGCGCCAGCAAGGGTAGCGGGGCCACCTACGAGCAGTACTTC
CASKGSGATYEQYF
>TRBV12-3/TRBV12-4|few|.|TRBJ1-2
TGTGCCAGCAGAGGGACCACAGGACCTTCTGGCTACACCTTC
CASRGTTGPSGYTF
>TRBV29-1|.|.|TRBJ1-1
TGCAGCTGCCCGACAGGCTCTCTGATCACTGAAGCTTTCTTT
CSCPTGSLITEAFF
>TRBV29-1|.|.|TRBJ1-6
TGCAGCGTTGGTAGCGGCTCCTATAATTCACCCCTCCACTTT
CSVGSGSYNSPLHF
>TRBV7-9|.|.|TRBJ1-1
TGTGCCAGCAGCGGAGGTGGGGGGAGGACTGAAGCTTTCTTT
CASSGGGGRTEAFF
>TRBV5-1|.|.|TRBJ2-7
TGCGCCAGCAGCTTATTAGTATCCTACGAGCAGTACTTC
CASSLLVSYEQYF
>TRBV2|few|.|TRBJ2-7
TGTGCCAGCAGAGGAGAAAGGAGCTCCTACGAGCAGTACTTC
CASRGERSSYEQYF
>TRBV7-9|few|.|TRBJ1-1
TGTGCCTGGACCGCGGGTATCGAAAACACTGAAGCTTTCTTT
CAWTAGIENTEAFF